A selection of T cell receptor beta chains follows, all from one sample in a study of graft-versus-host responses after intestinal transplantation. These receptors' antigens are unknown. The table came from immunoSEQ multiplex PCR; TCRdb's copy has only in-frame clones and leaves some out. The sample carries approximately 130,000 clones, 85% to 95% recorded once. The sample consisted of unstimulated CD4+ T cells sorted from spleen or lymph node cells, taken before intestinal transplant. These receptors all stem from a human donor who received an intestinal transplant. Both conserved end residues are part of each CDR3.

V	J	CDR3
TRBV5-6	TRBJ2-7	CASSLVRHLSSYEQYF
TRBV27	TRBJ1-4	CASSKRAFEKLFF
TRBV30	TRBJ1-2	CAWSVTNYGYTF
TRBV29-1	TRBJ2-3	CSVERDRVDTQYF
TRBV5-6	TRBJ2-5	CASSWTPPGAQYF
TRBV11-2	TRBJ2-7	CASSHGPDTAYEQYF
TRBV1	TRBJ2-7	CTSSQEGGAGREQYF
TRBV10-1	TRBJ1-2	CASSGRVQDRDAYGYTF
TRBV5-1	TRBJ2-7	CASSPLTGFEQYF
TRBV5-5	TRBJ1-1	CASSLRVSPNTEAFF
TRBV6-6	TRBJ1-2	CASSNRTIGGYTF
TRBV7-3	TRBJ2-7	CASSLQGQGALKQYF
TRBV6-5	TRBJ1-5	CASSGQGYGQPQHF
TRBV30	TRBJ1-5	CAWSSGAQPQHF
TRBV5-1	TRBJ2-2	CASSLAPGNTGELFF
TRBV5-6	TRBJ2-3	CASSLVPILDTQYF
TRBV5-6	TRBJ1-6	CASSFDSNSPLHF
TRBV2	TRBJ1-4	CASSRQGLPNEKLFF
TRBV5-1	TRBJ1-2	CASRSGQDYGYTF
TRBV6-1	TRBJ1-2	CASSELFGVRGYGYTF
TRBV11-3	TRBJ2-3	CASSLASTDTQYF
TRBV12-5	TRBJ1-3	CASGLPNGDHEIGHSGNTIYF
TRBV9	TRBJ2-2	CASSVRDRGNTGELFF
TRBV2	TRBJ2-3	CASSAGTPRDTQYF
TRBV14	TRBJ2-5	CASSSGQETQYF
TRBV29-1	TRBJ2-7	CSVRQEGREQYF
TRBV19	TRBJ1-5	CASRAGTAGSNQPQHF